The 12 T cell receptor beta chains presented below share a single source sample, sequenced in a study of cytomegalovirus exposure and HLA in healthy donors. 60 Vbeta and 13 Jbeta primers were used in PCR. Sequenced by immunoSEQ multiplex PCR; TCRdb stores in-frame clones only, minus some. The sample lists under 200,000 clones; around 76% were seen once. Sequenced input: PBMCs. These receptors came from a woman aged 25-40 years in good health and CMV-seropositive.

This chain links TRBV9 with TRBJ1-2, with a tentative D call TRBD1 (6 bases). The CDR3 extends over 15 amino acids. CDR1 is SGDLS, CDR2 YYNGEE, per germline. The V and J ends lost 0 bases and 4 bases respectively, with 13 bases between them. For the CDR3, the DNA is TGTGCCAGCAGCGTAGGTGGGGGCTCCTTCTATGGCTACACCTTC. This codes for CASSVGGGSFYGYTF.

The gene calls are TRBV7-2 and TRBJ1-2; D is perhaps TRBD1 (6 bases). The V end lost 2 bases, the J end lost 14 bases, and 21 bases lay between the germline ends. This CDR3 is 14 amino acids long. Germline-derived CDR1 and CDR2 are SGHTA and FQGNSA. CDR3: CASSLRQDPFEGTF. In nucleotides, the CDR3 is TGTGCCAGCAGCTTAAGACAGGACCCGTTTGAGGGGACCTTC.

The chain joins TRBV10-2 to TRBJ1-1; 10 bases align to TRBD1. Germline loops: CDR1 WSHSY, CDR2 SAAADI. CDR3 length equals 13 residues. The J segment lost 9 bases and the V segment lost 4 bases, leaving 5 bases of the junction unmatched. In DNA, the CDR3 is TGCGCCAGCAGTGCGACAGGGGGCTATCAAGCTTTCTTT. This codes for CASSATGGYQAFF.

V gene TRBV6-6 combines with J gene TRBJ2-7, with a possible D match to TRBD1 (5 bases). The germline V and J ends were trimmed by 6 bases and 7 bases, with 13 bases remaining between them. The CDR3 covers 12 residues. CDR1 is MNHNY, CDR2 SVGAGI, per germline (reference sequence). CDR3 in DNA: TGTGCCAGCAGACACAGGTATGGAGAGCAGTACTTC. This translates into CASRHRYGEQYF.

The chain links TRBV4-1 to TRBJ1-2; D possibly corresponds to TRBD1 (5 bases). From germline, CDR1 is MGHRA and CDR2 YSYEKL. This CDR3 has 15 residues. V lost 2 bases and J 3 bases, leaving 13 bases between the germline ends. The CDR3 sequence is CASSQRGQADYGYTF. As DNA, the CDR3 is TGCGCCAGCAGCCAAAGGGGCCAGGCCGACTATGGCTACACCTTC.

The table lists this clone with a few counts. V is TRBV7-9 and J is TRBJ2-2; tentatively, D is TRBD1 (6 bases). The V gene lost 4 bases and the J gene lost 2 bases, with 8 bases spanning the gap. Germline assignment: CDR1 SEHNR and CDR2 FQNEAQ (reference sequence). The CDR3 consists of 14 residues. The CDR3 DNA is TGTGCCAGCAGCTCCAGGGGTAACACCGGGGAGCTGTTTTTT. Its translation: CASSSRGNTGELFF.

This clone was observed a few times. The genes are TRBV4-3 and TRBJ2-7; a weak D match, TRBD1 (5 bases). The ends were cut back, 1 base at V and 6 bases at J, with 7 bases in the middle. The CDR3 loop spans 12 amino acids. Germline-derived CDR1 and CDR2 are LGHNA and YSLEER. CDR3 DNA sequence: TGCGCCAGCAGCCAAGTCGACAGCGAGCAGTACTTC. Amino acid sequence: CASSQVDSEQYF.

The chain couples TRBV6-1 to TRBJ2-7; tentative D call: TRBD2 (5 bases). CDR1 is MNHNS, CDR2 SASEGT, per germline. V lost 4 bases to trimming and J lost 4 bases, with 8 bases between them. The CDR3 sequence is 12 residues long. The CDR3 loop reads CASSGPGYEQYF. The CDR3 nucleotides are TGTGCCAGCAGTGGGCCGGGGTACGAGCAGTACTTC.

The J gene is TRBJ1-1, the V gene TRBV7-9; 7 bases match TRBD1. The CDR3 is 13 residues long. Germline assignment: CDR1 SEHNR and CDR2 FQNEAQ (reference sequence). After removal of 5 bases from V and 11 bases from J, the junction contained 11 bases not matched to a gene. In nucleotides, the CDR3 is TGTGCCAGCAGCCCAATGGGGGACAGATTTGCTTTCTTT. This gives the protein CASSPMGDRFAFF.

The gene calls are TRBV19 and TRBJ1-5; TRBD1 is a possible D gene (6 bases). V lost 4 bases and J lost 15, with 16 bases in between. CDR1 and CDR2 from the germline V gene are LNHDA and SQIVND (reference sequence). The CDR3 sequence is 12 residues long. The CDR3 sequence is CASSTQDSLPHF. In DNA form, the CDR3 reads TGTGCCAGTAGTACCCAGGACAGCCTACCGCATTTT. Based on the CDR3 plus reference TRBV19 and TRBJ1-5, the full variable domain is DGGITQSPKYLFRKEGQNVTLSCEQNLNHDAMYWYRQDPGQGLRLIYYSQIVNDFQKGDIAEGYSVSREKKESFPLTVTSAQKNPTAFYLCASSTQDSLPHFGDGTRLSIL.

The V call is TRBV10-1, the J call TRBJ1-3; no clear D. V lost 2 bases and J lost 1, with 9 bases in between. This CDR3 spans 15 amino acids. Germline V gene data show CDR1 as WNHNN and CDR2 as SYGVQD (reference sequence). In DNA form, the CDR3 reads TGCGCCAGCAGTGAGACTGGAGGGTCTGGAAACACCATATATTTT. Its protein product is CASSETGGSGNTIYF.

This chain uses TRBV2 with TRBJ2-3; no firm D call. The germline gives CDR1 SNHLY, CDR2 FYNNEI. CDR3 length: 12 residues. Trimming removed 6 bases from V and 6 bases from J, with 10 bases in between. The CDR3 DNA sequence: TGTGCCAGCAGACTCTATTGGGATACGCAGTATTTT. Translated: CASRLYWDTQYF. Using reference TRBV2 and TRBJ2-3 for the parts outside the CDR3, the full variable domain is EPEVTQTPSHQVTQMGQEVILRCVPISNHLYFYWYRQILGQKVEFLVSFYNNEISEKSEIFDDQFSVERPDGSNFTLKIRSTKLEDSAMYFCASRLYWDTQYFGPGTRLTVL.